The 6 T cell receptor beta chains presented below share a single source sample, sequenced in a study of early T cells in non-severe SARS-CoV-2 infection. From the 5' RACE reads, TCRdb called clonotypes with MiXCR, one entry per CDR3 protein. The data hold roughly 40,000 distinct CDR3 sequences, with approximately 6.9% observed a single time. Specimen: whole blood. These receptors came from an adult who was a healthcare worker with PCR-confirmed SARS-CoV-2 infection or an uninfected control (not recorded which).

V and J are TRBV9 and TRBJ2-5; 9 nucleotides agree with TRBD2. CDR1 and CDR2 from the germline V gene are SGDLS and YYNGEE. V lost 2 bases, J lost 3 bases, and 14 bases stayed unmatched. This CDR3 is 18 amino acids long. The CDR3 is CASSVGPGLARIEETQYF. CDR3 nucleotide sequence: TGTGCCAGCAGCGTGGGGCCGGGACTAGCAAGGATAGAAGAGACCCAGTACTTC.

Many counts were recorded for this clonotype. J is TRBJ2-5 and V is TRBV12-3 or TRBV12-4; possibly TRBD2 for D (5 bases). The CDR3 sequence is 14 residues long. V shed 5 bases and J shed 2 bases, with 12 bases lying between them. The CDR3 is CASSVGMEQETQYF. CDR3 sequence (DNA): TGTGCCAGCAGTGTCGGGATGGAACAAGAGACCCAGTACTTC.

This clonotype showed up many times. The genes are TRBV7-9 and TRBJ2-7; no firm D call. The CDR3 sequence is 11 residues long. Deletions cut 5 bases from V and 6 bases from J, with 8 bases between. From germline, CDR1 is SEHNR and CDR2 FQNEAQ (reference sequence). The CDR3 is CASSPWGEQYF. CDR3 sequence (DNA): TGTGCCAGCAGCCCCTGGGGCGAGCAGTACTTC.

In its sample, this clonotype was seen many times. The gene calls are TRBV11-2 and TRBJ2-7, with D perhaps TRBD1 (5 bases). Germline V gene data show CDR1 as SGHAT and CDR2 as FQNNGV. The CDR3 has 15 amino acids. Trimming pared 0 bases from V and 6 bases from J, leaving 15 bases between. The CDR3 sequence is CASSLDGAGHVEQYF. In nucleotides, the CDR3 is TGTGCCAGCAGCTTAGACGGCGCCGGACACGTCGAGCAGTACTTC.

V gene TRBV12-3 or TRBV12-4 combines with J gene TRBJ1-1, with D unclear. This CDR3 region has 13 residues. V dropped 4 bases and J dropped 4 bases, with 10 bases sitting between them. The CDR3 loop is CASSSIRSTEAFF. For the CDR3, the DNA is TGTGCCAGCAGTTCTATTAGGTCCACTGAAGCTTTCTTT.

The CDR3 DNA is TGTGCCATCAGGGGAAACAGTGAAACTAACTATGGCTACACCTTC. Translating gives CAIRGNSETNYGYTF. The gene calls are TRBV10-3 and TRBJ1-2; D remains ambiguous. Trimming pared 6 bases from V and 0 bases from J, leaving 14 bases between. CDR3 length: 15 residues. Germline CDR1 reads ENHRY; CDR2 reads SYGVKD.